This T cell receptor (beta chain) was recovered during a study of blood T cell repertoires in COVID-19. Germline loops: CDR1 ENHRY, CDR2 SYGVKD. The V and J ends lost 6 bases and 4 bases respectively, with 15 bases between them. The CDR3 is made up of 14 amino acids. Clones were read by immunoSEQ multiplex PCR, and TCRdb kept only the in-frame ones, dropping some. In the table there are approximately 200,000 clones, 86% of which are singletons. Sequencing was carried out using PBMCs or T cells enriched from blood (not recorded which). The clonotype originates from a woman in her twenties or thirties who had been exposed to COVID-19. The V call is TRBV10-3, the J call TRBJ1-2; D is ambiguous. The CDR3 loop reads CAISAAVGSYGYTF. CDR3 DNA: TGTGCCATCAGCGCCGCGGTCGGGAGCTATGGCTACACCTTC.